This TCR beta chain was obtained from a study of T cell responses to AZD1222 COVID-19 vaccine. With regard to this clone: Its specificity is unknown.

Points from the study as a whole: Spike-specific TCR breadth and depth both grew after two AZD1222 doses.

The method was immunoSEQ multiplex PCR; TCRdb's version includes in-frame clones alone and lacks a portion of them. Of 110,000 to 150,000 clones in the sample, 70% to 90% are singletons; the top ten hold approximately 3.1%. The sequence came from an adult in good health. The starting material was peripheral blood, obtained on day 0 of AZD1222 vaccination.

The CDR3 region is CASSPGKEDEKLFF. Written as DNA, the CDR3 is TGTGCCAGCAGCCCAGGGAAGGAGGATGAAAAACTGTTTTTT. The chain combines TRBV7-6 with TRBJ1-4; D perhaps matches TRBD1 (5 bases). The germline V gene has CDR1 SGHVS and CDR2 FNYEAQ. Trimming stripped 5 bases from V and 6 bases from J, with 13 bases between. This CDR3 has 14 residues.